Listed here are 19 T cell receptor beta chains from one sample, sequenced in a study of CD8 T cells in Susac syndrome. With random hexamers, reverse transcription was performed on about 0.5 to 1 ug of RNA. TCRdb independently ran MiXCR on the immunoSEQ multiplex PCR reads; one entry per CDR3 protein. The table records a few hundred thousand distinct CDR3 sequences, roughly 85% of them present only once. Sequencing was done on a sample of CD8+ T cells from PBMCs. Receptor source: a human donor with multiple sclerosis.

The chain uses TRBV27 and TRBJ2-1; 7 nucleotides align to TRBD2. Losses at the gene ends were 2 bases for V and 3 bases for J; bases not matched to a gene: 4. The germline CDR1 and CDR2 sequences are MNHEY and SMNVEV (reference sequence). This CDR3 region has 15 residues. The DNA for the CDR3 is TGTGCCAGCAGTTTAATGGTAGCGGGCTACAATGAGCAGTTCTTC. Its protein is CASSLMVAGYNEQFF.

CDR3 coding DNA: TGTGCCAGCAGCTTAGATCTAGCGGGATTCCCGCAAGAGACCCAGTACTTC. This gives the protein CASSLDLAGFPQETQYF. The chain links TRBV11-2 to TRBJ2-5; 9 bases are shared with TRBD2. The CDR3 is 17 residues long. V shed 0 bases and J 2 bases; nucleotides not matched to a gene: 7. CDR1 and CDR2 (germline): SGHAT, FQNNGV.

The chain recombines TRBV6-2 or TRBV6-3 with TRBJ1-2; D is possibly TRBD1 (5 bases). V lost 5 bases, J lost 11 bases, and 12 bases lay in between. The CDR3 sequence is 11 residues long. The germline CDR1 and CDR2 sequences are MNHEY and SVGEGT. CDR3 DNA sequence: TGTGCCAGCAGTCCGGCGGAGGGGTACACCTTC. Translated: CASSPAEGYTF.

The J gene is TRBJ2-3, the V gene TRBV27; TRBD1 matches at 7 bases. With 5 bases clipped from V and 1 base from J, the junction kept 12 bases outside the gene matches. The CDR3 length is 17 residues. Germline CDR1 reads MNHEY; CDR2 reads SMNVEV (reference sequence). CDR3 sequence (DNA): TGTGCCAGCAGTCACAAGAACAGGGGTTTCGGCACAGATACGCAGTATTTT. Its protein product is CASSHKNRGFGTDTQYF.

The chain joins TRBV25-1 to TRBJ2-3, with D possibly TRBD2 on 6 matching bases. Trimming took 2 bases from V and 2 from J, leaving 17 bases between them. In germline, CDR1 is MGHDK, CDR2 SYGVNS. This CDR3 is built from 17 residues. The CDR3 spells CASSEMVADLLTDTQYF. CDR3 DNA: TGTGCCAGCAGTGAAATGGTAGCGGACCTCCTCACAGATACGCAGTATTTT.

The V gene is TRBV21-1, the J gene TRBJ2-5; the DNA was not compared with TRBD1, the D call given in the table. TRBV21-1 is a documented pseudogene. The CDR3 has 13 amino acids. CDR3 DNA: TGTGCCAGCAGAGGACAGGGGACGGAGACCCAGTACTTC. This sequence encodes CASRGQGTETQYF.

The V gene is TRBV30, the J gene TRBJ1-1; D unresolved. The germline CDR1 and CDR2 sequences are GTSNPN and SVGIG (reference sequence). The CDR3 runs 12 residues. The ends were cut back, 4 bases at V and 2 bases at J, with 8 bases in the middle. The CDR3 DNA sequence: TGTGCCTGGACGATGGGAAACACTGAAGCTTTCTTT. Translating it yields CAWTMGNTEAFF.

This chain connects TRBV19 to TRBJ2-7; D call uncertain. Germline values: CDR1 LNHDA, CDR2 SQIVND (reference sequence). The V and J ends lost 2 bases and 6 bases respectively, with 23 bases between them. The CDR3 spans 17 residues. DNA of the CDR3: TGTGCCAGTAGTATAACCGCTAGGACCCGGCCCCACTCCGAGCAGTACTTC. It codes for CASSITARTRPHSEQYF.

DNA for the CDR3: TGTGCCAGCAGCGTGGGGGGTCCGGGCTACGAGCAGTACTTC. Translated: CASSVGGPGYEQYF. The chain employs TRBV9 and TRBJ2-7; the D gene is possibly TRBD2 (6 bases). Trimming took off 2 bases at V and 3 bases at J, with 12 bases between the two ends. The CDR3 has 14 amino acids. Germline CDR1 and CDR2: SGDLS and YYNGEE. Full variable domain (remainder filled in from reference TRBV9 and TRBJ2-7): DSGVTQTPKHLITATGQRVTLRCSPRSGDLSVYWYQQSLDQGLQFLIQYYNGEERAKGNILERFSAQQFPDLHSELNLSSLELGDSALYFCASSVGGPGYEQYFGPGTRLTVT.

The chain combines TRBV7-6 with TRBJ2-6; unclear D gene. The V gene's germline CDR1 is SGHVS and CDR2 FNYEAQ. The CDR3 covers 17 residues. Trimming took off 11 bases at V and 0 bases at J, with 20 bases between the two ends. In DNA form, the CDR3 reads TGTGCCTCACAAGGTGGGCCGACTCTCTCTGGGGCCAACGTCCTGACTTTC. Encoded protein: CASQGGPTLSGANVLTF. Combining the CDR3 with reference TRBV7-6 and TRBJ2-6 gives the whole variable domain GAGVSQSPRYKVTKRGQDVALRCDPISGHVSLYWYRQALGQGPEFLTYFNYEAQQDKSGLPNDRFSAERPEGSISTLTIQRTEQRDSAMYRCASQGGPTLSGANVLTFGAGSRLTVL.

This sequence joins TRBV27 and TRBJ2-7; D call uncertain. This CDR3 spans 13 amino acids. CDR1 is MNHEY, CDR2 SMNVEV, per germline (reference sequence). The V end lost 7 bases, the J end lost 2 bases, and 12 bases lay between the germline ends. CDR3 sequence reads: CASTPGTTYEQYF. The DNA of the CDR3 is TGTGCCAGCACCCCTGGAACCACCTACGAGCAGTACTTC.

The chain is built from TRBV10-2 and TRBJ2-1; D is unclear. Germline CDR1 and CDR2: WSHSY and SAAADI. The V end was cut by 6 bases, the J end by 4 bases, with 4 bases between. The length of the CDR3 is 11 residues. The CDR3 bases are TGCGCCAGCAGAGAATACAATGAGCAGTTCTTC. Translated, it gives CASREYNEQFF.

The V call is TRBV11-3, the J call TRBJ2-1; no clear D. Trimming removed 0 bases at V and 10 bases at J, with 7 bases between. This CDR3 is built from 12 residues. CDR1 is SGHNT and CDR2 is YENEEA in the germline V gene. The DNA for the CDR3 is TGTGCCAGCAGCTTAGACGCCCGAGAGCAGTTCTTC. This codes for CASSLDAREQFF. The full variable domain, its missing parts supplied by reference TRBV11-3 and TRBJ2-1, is EAGVVQSPRYKIIEKKQPVAFWCNPISGHNTLYWYLQNLGQGPELLIRYENEEAVDDSQLPKDRFSAERLKGVDSTLKIQPAELGDSAVYLCASSLDAREQFFGPGTRLTVL.

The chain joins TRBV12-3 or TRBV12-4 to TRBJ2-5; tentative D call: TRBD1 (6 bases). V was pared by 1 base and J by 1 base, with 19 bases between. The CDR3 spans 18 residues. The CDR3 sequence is CASSLDPPDRRAQETQYF. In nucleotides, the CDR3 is TGTGCCAGCAGTTTAGACCCCCCTGACAGGCGCGCCCAAGAGACCCAGTACTTC.

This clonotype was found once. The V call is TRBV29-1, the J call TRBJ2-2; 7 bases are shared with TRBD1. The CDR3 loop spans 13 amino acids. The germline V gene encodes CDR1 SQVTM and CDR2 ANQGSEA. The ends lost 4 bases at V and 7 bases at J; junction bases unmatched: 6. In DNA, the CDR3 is TGCAGCGTTGTAGCAGGGGGTCACGGGGAGCTGTTTTTT. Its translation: CSVVAGGHGELFF.

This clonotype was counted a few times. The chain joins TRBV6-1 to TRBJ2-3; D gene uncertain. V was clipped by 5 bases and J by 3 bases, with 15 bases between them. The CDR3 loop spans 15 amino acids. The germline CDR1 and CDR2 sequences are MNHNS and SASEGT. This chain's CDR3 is CASSYGVLGTDTQYF. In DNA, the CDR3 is TGTGCCAGCAGTTACGGCGTCCTAGGGACAGATACGCAGTATTTT.

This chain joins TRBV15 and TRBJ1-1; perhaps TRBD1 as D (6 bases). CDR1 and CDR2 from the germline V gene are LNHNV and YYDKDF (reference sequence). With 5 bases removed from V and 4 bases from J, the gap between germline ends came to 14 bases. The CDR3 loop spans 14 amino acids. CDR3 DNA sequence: TGTGCCACCAGCCGAGGAGGGGGTGGCACTGAAGCTTTCTTT. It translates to CATSRGGGGTEAFF.

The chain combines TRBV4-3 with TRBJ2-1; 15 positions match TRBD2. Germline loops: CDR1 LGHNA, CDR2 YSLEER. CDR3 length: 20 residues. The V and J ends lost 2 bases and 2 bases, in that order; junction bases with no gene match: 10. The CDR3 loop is CASSQLIGLAGGRTYNEQFF. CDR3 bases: TGCGCCAGCAGCCAACTAATTGGACTAGCGGGAGGGAGGACCTACAATGAGCAGTTCTTC.

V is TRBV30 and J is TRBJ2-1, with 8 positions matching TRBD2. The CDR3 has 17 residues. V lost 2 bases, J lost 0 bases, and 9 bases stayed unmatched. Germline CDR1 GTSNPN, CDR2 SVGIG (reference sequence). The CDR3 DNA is TGTGCCTGGAGTAGAAGCGGGAGACCGTACTCCTACAATGAGCAGTTCTTC. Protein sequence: CAWSRSGRPYSYNEQFF.